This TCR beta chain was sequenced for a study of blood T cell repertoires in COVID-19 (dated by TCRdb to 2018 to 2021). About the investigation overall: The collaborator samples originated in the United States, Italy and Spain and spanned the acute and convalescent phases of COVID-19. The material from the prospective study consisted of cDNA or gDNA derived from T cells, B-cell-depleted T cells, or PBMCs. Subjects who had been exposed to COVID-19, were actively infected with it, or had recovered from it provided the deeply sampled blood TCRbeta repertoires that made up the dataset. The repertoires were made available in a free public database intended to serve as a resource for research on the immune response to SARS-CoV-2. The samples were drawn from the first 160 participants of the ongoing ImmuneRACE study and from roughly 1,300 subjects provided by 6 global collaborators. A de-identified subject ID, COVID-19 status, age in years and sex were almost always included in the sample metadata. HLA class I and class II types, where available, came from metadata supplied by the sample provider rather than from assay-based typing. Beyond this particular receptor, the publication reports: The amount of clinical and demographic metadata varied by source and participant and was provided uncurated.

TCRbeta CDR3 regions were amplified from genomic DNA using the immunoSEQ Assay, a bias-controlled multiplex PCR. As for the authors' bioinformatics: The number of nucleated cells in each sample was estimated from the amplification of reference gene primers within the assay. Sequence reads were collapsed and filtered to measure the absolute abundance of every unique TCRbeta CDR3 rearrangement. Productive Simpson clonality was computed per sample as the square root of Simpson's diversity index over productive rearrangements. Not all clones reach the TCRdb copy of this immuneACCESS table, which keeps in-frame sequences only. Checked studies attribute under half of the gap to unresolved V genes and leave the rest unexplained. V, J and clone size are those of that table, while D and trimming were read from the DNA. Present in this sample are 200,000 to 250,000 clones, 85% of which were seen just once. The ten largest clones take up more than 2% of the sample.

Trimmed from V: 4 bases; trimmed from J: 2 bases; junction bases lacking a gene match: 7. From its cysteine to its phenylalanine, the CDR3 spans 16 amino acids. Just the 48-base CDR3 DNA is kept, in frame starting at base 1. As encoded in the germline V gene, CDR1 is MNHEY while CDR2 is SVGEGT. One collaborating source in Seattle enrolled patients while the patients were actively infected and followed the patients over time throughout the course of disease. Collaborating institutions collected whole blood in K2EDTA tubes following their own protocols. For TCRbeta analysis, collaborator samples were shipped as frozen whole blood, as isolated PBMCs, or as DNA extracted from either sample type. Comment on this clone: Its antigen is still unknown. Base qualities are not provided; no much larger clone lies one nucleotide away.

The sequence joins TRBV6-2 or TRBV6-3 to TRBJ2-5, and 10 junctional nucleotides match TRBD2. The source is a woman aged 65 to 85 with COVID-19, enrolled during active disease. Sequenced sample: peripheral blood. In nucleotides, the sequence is TGTGCCAGCAGTTCCAGACTAGCGGGTTTTCAAGAGACCCAGTACTTC. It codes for CASSSRLAGFQETQYF.